These T cell receptor beta chains were read from a single sample in a study of OX40 agonist ivuxolimab in advanced cancers. The repertoire was sequenced with immunoSEQ multiplex PCR; TCRdb's copy has only in-frame clones and lacks some. The sample includes roughly 46,000 clones, around nine tenths of them seen just once. Sample: CD4+ or CD8+ T cells sorted from blood, taken in a trial of the OX40 agonist ivuxolimab. Receptor source: an adult with an advanced solid tumor such as melanoma, head and neck, liver or kidney cancer. Each CDR3 is given with its conserved first and last residue. The D gene is left open where the match is weak. The size of a clone is reported for some rows only, either as once, few or many, or as a class for expanded clones.

TRBJ2-7,TRBD1,TRBV4-3,NA,CASSQERQGGAYEQYF,TGCGCCAGCAGCCAAGAGCGACAGGGGGGAGCCTACGAGCAGTACTTC
TRBJ2-5,NA,TRBV19,once,CASTEAAGDGETQYF,TGTGCCAGTACCGAAGCAGCGGGTGATGGGGAGACCCAGTACTTC
TRBJ2-1,TRBD1,TRBV4-1,NA,CASSRQPGQAGDEQFF,TGCGCCAGCAGCCGTCAACCGGGACAGGCGGGCGATGAGCAGTTCTTC
TRBJ2-5,NA,TRBV9,NA,CASSVDREETQYF,TGTGCCAGCAGCGTAGACAGGGAAGAGACCCAGTACTTC
TRBJ2-4,NA,TRBV4-3,NA,CASSQDLDLRAPKNIQYF,TGCGCCAGCAGCCAAGATTTAGACCTTAGGGCCCCCAAAAACATTCAGTACTTC
TRBJ2-7,TRBD2,TRBV7-9,NA,CASSFAGVTYEQYF,TGTGCCAGCAGCTTCGCGGGAGTTACCTACGAGCAGTACTTC
TRBJ1-2,TRBD1,TRBV5-6,NA,CASSPPPWDSPITYGYTF,TGTGCCAGCAGCCCGCCCCCGTGGGACAGTCCCATAACCTATGGCTACACCTTC
TRBJ2-5,TRBD2,TRBV27,NA,CASSLSGTRGGTQYF,TGTGCCAGCAGTCTATCCGGGACTAGGGGTGGGACCCAGTACTTC
TRBJ2-3,NA,TRBV4-1,few,CASSQDASGVGADTQYF,TGCGCCAGCAGCCAAGATGCGTCGGGGGTTGGGGCAGATACGCAGTATTTT
TRBJ1-2,NA,TRBV19,NA,CASSMYRDYGYTF,TGTGCCAGTAGTATGTACAGGGACTATGGCTACACCTTC
TRBJ2-7,TRBD2,TRBV7-3,NA,CASSPGLAGGRSYEQYF,TGTGCCAGCAGCCCGGGACTAGCGGGAGGACGCTCCTACGAGCAGTACTTC
TRBJ2-7,TRBD1,TRBV4-2,NA,CASSQESGGFYEQYF,TGTGCCAGCAGCCAAGAGTCAGGGGGCTTCTACGAGCAGTACTTC
TRBJ1-1,TRBD1,TRBV29-1,NA,CSVEVGTAEAFF,TGCAGCGTTGAAGTCGGGACAGCAGAAGCTTTCTTT
TRBJ2-1,TRBD2,TRBV6-6,NA,CASSFGTNNEQFF,TGTGCCAGCAGCTTTGGGACTAACAATGAGCAGTTCTTC
TRBJ1-2,NA,TRBV5-4,NA,CASRAGVGYGYTF,TGTGCCAGCAGGGCCGGGGTTGGCTATGGCTACACCTTC
TRBJ2-1,TRBD1,TRBV11-3,NA,CASSDRGQGALYNEQFF,TGTGCCAGCAGCGACCGAGGACAGGGGGCCCTTTACAATGAGCAGTTCTTC
TRBJ1-1,NA,TRBV9,NA,CASSGRAGSWNTEAFF,TGTGCCAGCAGCGGGAGAGCAGGGTCTTGGAACACTGAAGCTTTCTTT
TRBJ1-3,NA,TRBV6-1,NA,CASSGAASSGNTIYF,TGTGCCAGCAGTGGGGCTGCATCCTCTGGAAACACCATATATTTT
TRBJ2-5,NA,TRBV9,NA,CASSGQETQYF,TGTGCCAGCAGCGGCCAAGAGACCCAGTACTTC
TRBJ2-1,NA,TRBV5-1,NA,CASSLPDSYEQFF,TGCGCCAGCAGCCTACCAGACAGCTATGAGCAGTTCTTC
TRBJ1-2,TRBD1,TRBV6-6,once,CASSYMAGGTNYGYTF,TGTGCCAGCAGTTACATGGCAGGGGGAACTAACTATGGCTACACCTTC
TRBJ2-7,TRBD1,TRBV9,once,CASSAGTGNYEQYF,TGTGCCAGCAGCGCCGGGACAGGCAACTACGAGCAGTACTTC
TRBJ1-1,TRBD1,TRBV7-9,NA,CASSRGQMNTEAFF,TGTGCCAGCAGCCGGGGACAGATGAACACTGAAGCTTTCTTT
TRBJ2-1,NA,TRBV7-9,NA,CASSPDWSGNEQFF,TGTGCCAGCAGTCCCGACTGGTCCGGCAATGAGCAGTTCTTC
TRBJ2-5,NA,TRBV28,NA,CASTALGGGETQYF,TGTGCCAGCACGGCGTTAGGAGGGGGAGAGACCCAGTACTTC
TRBJ1-1,NA,TRBV9,once,CASSVEQKGEAFF,TGTGCCAGCAGCGTAGAACAGAAAGGTGAAGCTTTCTTT
TRBJ2-3,NA,TRBV9,NA,CASSPNPLETDTQYF,TGTGCCAGCAGCCCAAACCCCCTGGAGACAGATACGCAGTATTTT
TRBJ1-1,NA,TRBV5-1,NA,CASSLDFTGRLNTEAFF,TGCGCCAGCAGCTTGGATTTTACAGGGCGTTTGAACACTGAAGCTTTCTTT
TRBJ2-2,NA,TRBV6-1,NA,CASSDHRVPGELFF,TGTGCCAGCAGTGACCACAGGGTACCCGGGGAGCTGTTTTTT
TRBJ2-1,NA,TRBV7-9,NA,CASSLQGTYNEQFF,TGTGCCAGCAGCTTACAGGGGACTTACAATGAGCAGTTCTTC
TRBJ1-1,TRBD1,TRBV7-9,NA,CASSPSTGGFPEAFF,TGTGCCAGCAGCCCTTCGACAGGGGGCTTTCCTGAAGCTTTCTTT
TRBJ2-1,TRBD1,TRBV5-6,NA,CASSWTGLFYNEQFF,TGTGCCAGCAGCTGGACAGGGCTCTTCTACAATGAGCAGTTCTTC
TRBJ2-3,TRBD1,TRBV10-3,NA,CAISDPRGDREDRHTDTQYF,TGTGCCATCAGTGACCCCAGGGGGGACAGGGAGGATCGCCACACAGATACGCAGTATTTT
TRBJ2-5,NA,TRBV27,NA,CASSPQYSGPFQETQYF,TGTGCCAGCAGTCCGCAATACTCCGGGCCCTTCCAAGAGACCCAGTACTTC
TRBJ2-3,TRBD2,TRBV19,NA,CASSISSGRARDTQYF,TGTGCCAGTAGTATATCTAGCGGGAGGGCCAGAGATACGCAGTATTTT
TRBJ1-3,NA,TRBV9,NA,CASSVDDLSGNTIYF,TGTGCCAGCAGCGTAGATGATCTCTCTGGAAACACCATATATTTT
TRBJ2-1,NA,TRBV7-9,NA,CASSLPDSYNEQFF,TGTGCCAGCAGCTTGCCGGACTCCTACAATGAGCAGTTCTTC
TRBJ2-2,NA,TRBV4-2,NA,CASSQDNERTYTGELFF,TGTGCCAGCAGCCAAGATAACGAGAGGACCTACACCGGGGAGCTGTTTTTT
TRBJ2-2,NA,TRBV27,NA,CASIGEERVNTGELFF,TGTGCCAGCATAGGGGAGGAGCGGGTGAACACCGGGGAGCTGTTTTTT
TRBJ2-3,TRBD2,TRBV7-2,once,CASSSTRLAPDTQYF,TGTGCCAGCAGCTCTACCCGACTAGCACCAGATACGCAGTATTTT
TRBJ1-5,NA,TRBV7-3,NA,CASSLLQRPVSHQPQHF,TGTGCCAGCAGCTTACTTCAGAGACCCGTCAGTCATCAGCCCCAGCATTTT
TRBJ1-4,NA,TRBV4-1,once,CASRDQNNEKLFF,TGCGCCAGCCGGGACCAGAATAATGAAAAACTGTTTTTT
TRBJ2-7,TRBD1,TRBV28,NA,CASSLPWDREYEQYF,TGTGCCAGCAGTTTACCATGGGACAGGGAGTACGAGCAGTACTTC
TRBJ2-5,NA,TRBV19,once,CASSIMGLSQETQYF,TGTGCCAGTAGTATAATGGGTCTGAGTCAAGAGACCCAGTACTTC
TRBJ2-3,NA,TRBV5-1,NA,CASSNDGNTDTQYF,TGCGCCAGCAGTAATGACGGTAACACAGATACGCAGTATTTT
TRBJ1-2,NA,TRBV4-1,NA,CASSQSSPPGIGDGYTF,TGCGCCAGCAGCCAATCCTCCCCCCCGGGAATAGGTGATGGCTACACCTTC
TRBJ2-1,NA,TRBV5-1,NA,CASSPAGGSYNEQFF,TGCGCCAGCAGCCCGGCCGGGGGTTCCTACAATGAGCAGTTCTTC
TRBJ1-5,NA,TRBV7-9,NA,CASSLEGGNQPQHF,TGTGCCAGCAGCTTAGAGGGCGGCAATCAGCCCCAGCATTTT
TRBJ2-7,NA,TRBV6-6,NA,CASSYGISLDEQYF,TGTGCCAGCAGTTATGGGATTTCCCTGGACGAGCAGTACTTC
TRBJ1-1,NA,TRBV6-5,NA,CASSYWENTEAFF,TGTGCCAGCAGTTACTGGGAGAACACTGAAGCTTTCTTT
TRBJ2-3,NA,TRBV9,NA,CASSEQGGSPDTQYF,TGTGCCAGCAGCGAGCAGGGGGGGAGCCCAGATACGCAGTATTTT
TRBJ2-2,TRBD2,TRBV6-6,NA,CASSYGPLAGSGELFF,TGTGCCAGCAGTTACGGTCCCCTAGCGGGCAGCGGGGAGCTGTTTTTT
TRBJ2-1,NA,TRBV5-4,few,CASRPDSYNEQFF,TGTGCCAGCAGGCCGGACAGCTACAATGAGCAGTTCTTC
TRBJ1-4,NA,TRBV7-9,NA,CASSLGRDEKLFF,TGTGCCAGCAGCCTGGGACGGGATGAAAAACTGTTTTTT
TRBJ1-1,TRBD1,TRBV28,NA,CARYQTGNTEAFF,TGTGCCAGATATCAGACAGGGAATACTGAAGCTTTCTTT
TRBJ1-5,NA,TRBV2,once,CASGKETYGNQPQHF,TGTGCCAGCGGGAAGGAGACGTATGGCAATCAGCCCCAGCATTTT